This T cell receptor (beta chain) was sequenced during a study of human T cells and chemical hapten exposure (dated by TCRdb to the early 2020s). Broadly, across the study: For sensitization, 2% DPC in acetone was applied to a roughly 2 cm by roughly 2 cm area of upper inner arm skin. Weekly therapeutic DPC doses were additionally applied to the scalp of patients throughout the approximately 25-week study period. Patch testing on the upper back used Finn chambers containing 0.01% DPC, with scoring done after 6 days according to International Contact Dermatitis Research Group standards. Alopecia areata with under or over 50% scalp involvement, alopecia totalis and alopecia universalis were represented in the patient cohort, which was mostly female. Libraries were pooled for sequencing, and variation in per-sample TCR yields was attributed mainly to small differences in library volumes within the pool. The study tracked peripheral blood TCR repertoire changes in vivo during primary and secondary sensitization to the hapten diphenylcyclopropenone (DPC) in alopecia patients. Blood was sampled from patients pre-sensitization (week 0) and at 2, 6 and about 24 weeks after DPC sensitization. For TCR sequencing, blood came from about 29 alopecia patients at anywhere from one to four time points (pre-sensitization, 2, 6 and 24 weeks).

In light of the paper, this sample's time point label describes: patch test 1, 2 weeks after DPC sensitization. The treatment or condition tag for this specimen amounts to: therapeutic diphenylcyclopropenone sensitization with weekly scalp DPC. Blood at each patch-test visit was drawn before the patch test was applied. To be eligible, patients had to be aged 18 to 70, diagnosed with alopecia and judged suitable for DPC therapy, while pregnant patients were excluded. Total RNA was extracted from unfractionated whole blood collected in Tempus Blood RNA tubes. The library was built by means of RACE. Instrument used: NextSeq 500. Library preparation attached unique molecular identifiers to individual cDNA molecules for quantitative, reproducible TCR counting. Both TCR alpha and TCR beta chains were sequenced from each blood RNA sample. In the original analysis: The median number of TCRs per sample was over 85,000, ranging from about 23,224 to 700,000. V, J and CDR3 annotation of the TCR reads was performed with the Decombinator software suite. Every sample was subsampled to the same number of TCRs (28,000) for the PS versus PT1 abundance plots. TCRs were defined as expanded if absent before sensitization and observed at least eight times at the 2-week time point. Starting from the raw public reads, TCRdb applied fastp trimming at Q25, assembled clones with MiXCR and retained in-frame beta chains. Rows merge per CDR3 protein into single entries with the most common DNA and genes. In this record, the V and J calls reflect TCRdb's handling and not the investigators' own analysis. The sample table holds roughly 360,000 distinct CDR3 sequences, of which around 4.8% were seen once. Approximately 2.5% of the sample comes from the top ten.

From the cysteine up to the phenylalanine, the CDR3 has a length of 16 residues. Only the CDR3 portion is preserved as DNA: 48 bases, with reading frame beginning at the first base. Reading the germline V gene gives CDR1 KGHDR and CDR2 SFDVKD. V is reduced by 0 bases and J by 0 bases, leaving a spacing of 10 bases between them. What the study reported, not specific to this receptor: Compared with pre-sensitization or healthy control sets, expanded TCRs formed significantly more large CDR3 similarity clusters, which is consistent with antigen-driven responses. Patch test score was positively correlated with the number of PT1 expanded TCRs, with significance at thresholds 8, 16 and 32 but not at 4. Because all patients had alopecia, a presumed autoimmune disease, the immune response of the patients might differ from that of healthy individuals. After repeated subsampling, the strength of the expansion versus patch-test correlation and the threshold at which it became significant changed. The number of TCRs above 1 in 1000 frequency did not change with DPC sensitization; there was no evidence of global repertoire structure alterations.

In its sample, this clonotype was seen a few times. The antigen it recognizes is unknown. Per-nucleotide qualities are absent, and no much larger clonotype sits a single base away. The sequence joins TRBV24-1 to TRBJ2-5; a tentative D call is TRBD2 (6 bases match). This sample comprised whole blood, obtained in connection with sensitization to the hapten diphenylcyclopropenone (DPC). The sequence derives from a woman aged 50 to 60 with alopecia areata. Some clones in this sample may be carry-over from other donors' samples. The CDR3 region: CATSDLKAGNQETQYF. The sequence in DNA is TGTGCCACCAGTGATTTGAAGGCGGGGAACCAAGAGACCCAGTACTTC.